The 4 T cell receptor beta chains below were found in one sample sequenced in a study of OX40 agonist ivuxolimab in advanced cancers. Profiling relied on immunoSEQ multiplex PCR, and the TCRdb table lists in-frame clones only, not all of them. The sample carries under 80,000 clones, around 88% recorded once. This specimen was CD4+ or CD8+ T cells sorted from blood, taken in a trial of the OX40 agonist ivuxolimab. The origin of the receptors is an adult with an advanced solid tumor such as melanoma, head and neck, liver or kidney cancer.

This clone was counted a single time. The genes are TRBV18 and TRBJ1-3; D is unresolved. Trimming left V 4 bases short and J 0 bases short, with 10 bases between. Germline lookup yields CDR1 KGHSH and CDR2 LQKENI. The length of the CDR3 is 15 residues. CDR3 nucleotides: TGTGCCAGCTCACGACCCGGTGTCTCTGGAAACACCATATATTTT. Its translation is CASSRPGVSGNTIYF.

The chain carries TRBV10-1 and TRBJ2-7; possible D gene TRBD2, 6 bases. Trimming left V 4 bases short and J 6 bases short, with 13 bases between. Per germline, CDR1 WNHNN and CDR2 SYGVQD (reference sequence). The CDR3 sequence is 13 residues long. The CDR3 reads CASSALTAGEQYF. The DNA for the CDR3 is TGCGCCAGCAGTGCCCTTACAGCGGGCGAGCAGTACTTC.

This rearrangement joins TRBV18 to TRBJ2-3, with D tentatively TRBD1 or TRBD2 (6 bases each). Per the germline V gene, CDR1 is KGHSH and CDR2 is LQKENI. CDR3 length: 15 amino acids. Trimming took 2 bases from V and 4 from J, leaving 13 bases between them. This chain's CDR3 is CASSPLMGGADTQYF. DNA of the CDR3: TGTGCCAGCTCACCATTGATGGGGGGCGCAGATACGCAGTATTTT.

This clone came up once. The chain couples TRBV7-3 to TRBJ2-1, with TRBD2 as a possible D gene (6 bases). Germline CDR1 reads SGHTA; CDR2 reads FQGTGA. The V gene lost 5 bases and the J gene lost 7 bases, with 15 bases spanning the gap. The CDR3 consists of 14 residues. The CDR3 reads CASSGGAYGNEQFF. In nucleotides, the CDR3 is TGTGCCAGCAGCGGCGGGGCGTACGGTAATGAGCAGTTCTTC.